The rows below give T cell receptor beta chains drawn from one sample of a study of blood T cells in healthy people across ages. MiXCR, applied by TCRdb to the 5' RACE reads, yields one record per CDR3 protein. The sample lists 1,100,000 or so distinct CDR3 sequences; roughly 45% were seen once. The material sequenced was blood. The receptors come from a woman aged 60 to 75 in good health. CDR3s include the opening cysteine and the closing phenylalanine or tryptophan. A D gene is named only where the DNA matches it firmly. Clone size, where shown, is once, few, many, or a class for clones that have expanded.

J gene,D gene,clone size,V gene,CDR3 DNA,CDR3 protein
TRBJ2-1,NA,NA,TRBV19,TGTGCCAGTAGTATGGTGGGGGCAAGCTCCTACAATGAGCAGTTCTTC,CASSMVGASSYNEQFF
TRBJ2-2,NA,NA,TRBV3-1,TGTGCCAGCAGCCCTTTGAGTGGGACCGGGGAGCTGTTTTTT,CASSPLSGTGELFF
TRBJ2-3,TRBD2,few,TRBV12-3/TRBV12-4,TGTGCCAGCAGTTTGGGACTAGCGGGAAGGTCAGATACGCAGTATTTT,CASSLGLAGRSDTQYF
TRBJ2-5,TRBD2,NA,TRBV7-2,TGTGCCAGCAGCTTAGAACGGACTAGCGGAAAGTACCAAGAGACCCAGTACTTC,CASSLERTSGKYQETQYF
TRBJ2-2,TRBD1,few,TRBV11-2,TGTGCCAGCAGTAACCGGGACAGACAAACCGGGGAGCTGTTTTTT,CASSNRDRQTGELFF
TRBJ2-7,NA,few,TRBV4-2,TGTGCCAGCAGCCAAGATCTGGGGTTCGAGCAGTACTTC,CASSQDLGFEQYF
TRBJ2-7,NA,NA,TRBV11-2,TGTGCCAGCAGCTTATTTTTGTCCTCCTACGAGCAGTACTTC,CASSLFLSSYEQYF
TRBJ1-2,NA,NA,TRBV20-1,TGCAGTGCCCCGAAGGTCCTGCGCCACTATGGCTACACCTTC,CSAPKVLRHYGYTF
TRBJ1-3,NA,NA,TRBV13,TGTGCCAGCCCCCCCGATTCGGGGTCCGATGGAAACACCATATATTTT,CASPPDSGSDGNTIYF
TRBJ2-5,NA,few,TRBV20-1,TGCAGTGCCGACGGATATGAGCGGGCTAGAGGGGATCAAGAGACCCAGTACTTC,CSADGYERARGDQETQYF
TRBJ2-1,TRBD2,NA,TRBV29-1,TGCAGCGGAAAGATGCTGGGACTAGCGAGTGAGCAGTTCTTC,CSGKMLGLASEQFF
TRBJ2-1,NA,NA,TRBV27,TGTGCCAGCAGTCCTACCATAACTAGTTCCTACAATGAGCAGTTCTTC,CASSPTITSSYNEQFF
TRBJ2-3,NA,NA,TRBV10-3,TGTGCCACAAGTAGTGGTCTAGGAGGACAACCCAATACGCAGTATTTT,CATSSGLGGQPNTQYF
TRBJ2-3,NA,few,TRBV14,TGTGCCAGCAGCCTCCGGGCCCCACACACAGATACGCAGTATTTT,CASSLRAPHTDTQYF
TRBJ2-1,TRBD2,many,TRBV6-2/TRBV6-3,TGTGCCAGCAGTAACAGAGCGGGGCACAATGAGCAGTTCTTC,CASSNRAGHNEQFF
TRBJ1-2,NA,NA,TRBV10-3,TGTGCCATCAGTGAGTCCAAGGGGAGCAACTATGGCTACACCTTC,CAISESKGSNYGYTF
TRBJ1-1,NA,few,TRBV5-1,TGCGCCAGCGGCTCGGGACACCTGAACACTGAAGCTTTCTTT,CASGSGHLNTEAFF
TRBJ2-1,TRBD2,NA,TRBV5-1,TGCGCCAGCAGCGGAACCGGGGGGTTAGCGGGAGAGGCGAGCTCCTACAATGAGCAGTTCTTC,CASSGTGGLAGEASSYNEQFF
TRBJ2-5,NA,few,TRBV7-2,TGTGCCAGCAGCTTGGGAGGCGGGAAAGAGACCCAGTACTTC,CASSLGGGKETQYF
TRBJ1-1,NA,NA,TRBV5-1,TGCGCCAGCAGCCATAGACAGAGAAACACTGAAGCTTTCTTT,CASSHRQRNTEAFF